A selection of T cell receptor beta chains follows, all from one sample in a study of tumor and adjacent non-tumor tissue in lung cancer. TCRdb independently ran MiXCR on the multiplex PCR reads; one entry per CDR3 protein. The table records 90,000 to 110,000 distinct CDR3 sequences, over 55% of them present only once. The sequencing input was distant non-tumor lung tissue. These receptors were taken from a man between 60 and 70 years old with non-small cell lung cancer. Both conserved end residues are part of each CDR3. Each record gives: CDR3 protein, CDR3 DNA, V gene, D gene, J gene, clone size. A D gene is named only where the DNA matches it firmly. Clone size appears in some rows only: once, few, many, or a class for an expanded clone.

cdr3_aa: CASSHGRTSGTIGGGELFF; cdr3_nt: TGCGCCAGCAGCCATGGCCGGACTAGCGGGACCATCGGTGGCGGGGAGCTGTTTTTT; v_call: TRBV4-3; d_call: TRBD2; j_call: TRBJ2-2; clone_size: many
cdr3_aa: CASSGQGSGANVLTF; cdr3_nt: TGTGCCAGCAGTGGACAGGGGTCTGGGGCCAACGTCCTGACTTTC; v_call: TRBV6-1; d_call: TRBD1; j_call: TRBJ2-6; clone_size: many
cdr3_aa: CSARDRDRGGEKLFF; cdr3_nt: TGCAGTGCTAGAGACCGGGACAGGGGCGGTGAAAAACTGTTTTTT; v_call: TRBV20-1; d_call: TRBD1; j_call: TRBJ1-4; clone_size: -
cdr3_aa: CARSLGEEVYTQYF; cdr3_nt: TGTGCCAGGAGCTTGGGGGAAGAGGTATATACGCAGTATTTT; v_call: TRBV5-6; d_call: -; j_call: TRBJ2-3; clone_size: -
cdr3_aa: CASSGRELSEQYF; cdr3_nt: TGTGCCAGCAGTGGGCGGGAGCTCTCCGAGCAGTACTTC; v_call: TRBV6-4; d_call: TRBD2; j_call: TRBJ2-7; clone_size: few
cdr3_aa: CVVLGPSFGNEQFF; cdr3_nt: TGCGTCGTCCTTGGGCCCTCTTTTGGCAATGAGCAGTTCTTC; v_call: TRBV29-1; d_call: -; j_call: TRBJ2-1; clone_size: -
cdr3_aa: CRSRQEDTQYF; cdr3_nt: TGCCGCTCCCGCCAGGAAGATACACAGTATTTT; v_call: TRBV29-1; d_call: -; j_call: TRBJ2-3; clone_size: -
cdr3_aa: CASSPPGTGDLETQYF; cdr3_nt: TGTGCCAGCAGCCCGCCCGGGACAGGCGATTTGGAGACCCAGTACTTC; v_call: TRBV11-2; d_call: TRBD1; j_call: TRBJ2-5; clone_size: -
cdr3_aa: CASSLGSAQYQGTQYF; cdr3_nt: TGCGCCAGCAGTTTAGGGAGCGCTCAGTACCAAGGGACCCAGTACTTC; v_call: TRBV12-3/TRBV12-4; d_call: -; j_call: TRBJ2-5; clone_size: -
cdr3_aa: CACSLGANTEAFF; cdr3_nt: TGTGCCTGCAGTTTAGGCGCGAACACTGAAGCTTTCTTT; v_call: TRBV12-3/TRBV12-4; d_call: -; j_call: TRBJ1-1; clone_size: -
cdr3_aa: CASSIQQGIGTDTQYF; cdr3_nt: TGTGCCAGCAGTATCCAACAGGGGATAGGCACAGATACGCAGTATTTT; v_call: TRBV28; d_call: TRBD1; j_call: TRBJ2-3; clone_size: -
cdr3_aa: CASTKIRDSYTRELIF; cdr3_nt: TGTGCCAGCACCAAGATCCGGGACAGTTACACCAGGGAGCTGATTTTT; v_call: TRBV6-2/TRBV6-3; d_call: TRBD1; j_call: TRBJ2-2; clone_size: -
cdr3_aa: CASSPDRNVGAYGYTF; cdr3_nt: TGTGCCAGCAGCCCAGATCGAAACGTAGGGGCGTATGGCTACACCTTC; v_call: TRBV6-2/TRBV6-3; d_call: -; j_call: TRBJ1-2; clone_size: many
cdr3_aa: CASSYGTGSPGAYVLTF; cdr3_nt: TGTGCCAGCAGTTACGGGACAGGCTCCCCTGGGGCCTACGTCCTGACTTTC; v_call: TRBV6-5; d_call: TRBD1; j_call: TRBJ2-6; clone_size: once
cdr3_aa: CASSYSRTDRGFRALRF; cdr3_nt: TGTGCCAGCAGTTACTCTAGGACCGACAGGGGGTTCAGAGCTCTCCGCTTT; v_call: TRBV6-2/TRBV6-3; d_call: TRBD1; j_call: TRBJ1-6; clone_size: -
cdr3_aa: CASSDRGESAGYQETQYF; cdr3_nt: TGTGCCAGCAGTGATAGGGGAGAAAGTGCGGGGTACCAAGAGACCCAGTACTTC; v_call: TRBV11-2; d_call: -; j_call: TRBJ2-5; clone_size: -
cdr3_aa: CASSGSLYYNEQFF; cdr3_nt: TGTGCCTCCTCGGGCTCCCTCTACTACAATGAGCAGTTCTTC; v_call: TRBV30; d_call: -; j_call: TRBJ2-1; clone_size: few
cdr3_aa: CASILRGQTYEQYF; cdr3_nt: TGTGCCAGCATCTTGCGCGGACAGACCTACGAGCAGTACTTC; v_call: TRBV11-2; d_call: -; j_call: TRBJ2-7; clone_size: -
cdr3_aa: CDSRAGGQPQHF; cdr3_nt: TGTGACAGCCGGGCAGGGGGGCAGCCCCAGCATTTT; v_call: TRBV6-1; d_call: TRBD1; j_call: TRBJ1-5; clone_size: -
cdr3_aa: CASRRTVTGFQETQYF; cdr3_nt: TGTGCTAGCAGAAGAACCGTGACAGGGTTTCAAGAGACCCAGTACTTC; v_call: TRBV6-2/TRBV6-3; d_call: TRBD1; j_call: TRBJ2-5; clone_size: -
cdr3_aa: CASSLSVGANVLTF; cdr3_nt: TGTGCCAGCAGTTTATCTGTTGGGGCCAACGTCCTGACTTTC; v_call: TRBV27; d_call: -; j_call: TRBJ2-6; clone_size: -
cdr3_aa: CATRSFRTDGGSTDTQYF; cdr3_nt: TGTGCCACCCGCTCTTTCAGGACAGACGGGGGGTCTACAGATACGCAGTATTTT; v_call: TRBV24-1; d_call: -; j_call: TRBJ2-3; clone_size: few
cdr3_aa: CARSGDGKNTEAFF; cdr3_nt: TGTGCCCGGAGTGGGGACGGGAAGAACACTGAGGCTTTCTTT; v_call: TRBV30; d_call: -; j_call: TRBJ1-1; clone_size: once
cdr3_aa: CAISQDLGRNRNIQYF; cdr3_nt: TGCGCCATCAGCCAAGATCTAGGCCGGAACAGAAACATTCAGTACTTC; v_call: TRBV4-3; d_call: -; j_call: TRBJ2-4; clone_size: -